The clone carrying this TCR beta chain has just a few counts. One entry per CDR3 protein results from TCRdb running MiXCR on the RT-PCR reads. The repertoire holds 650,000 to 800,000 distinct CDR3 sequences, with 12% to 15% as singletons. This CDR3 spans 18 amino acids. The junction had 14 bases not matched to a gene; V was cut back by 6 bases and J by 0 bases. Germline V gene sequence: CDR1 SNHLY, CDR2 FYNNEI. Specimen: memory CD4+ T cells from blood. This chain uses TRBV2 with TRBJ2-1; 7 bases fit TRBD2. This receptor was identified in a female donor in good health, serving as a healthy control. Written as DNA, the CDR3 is TGTGCCAGCAGGGGGAAGGGCCGCGGCGGGAGCTCCTACAATGAGCAGTTCTTC. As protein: CASRGKGRGGSSYNEQFF.